Sequencing of this T cell receptor (beta chain) was carried out in a study of human T cells and chemical hapten exposure. The V segment lost 6 bases and the J segment 7 bases; nucleotides outside the gene matches: 6. The CDR3 has 14 residues. Germline CDR1 SGHTA, CDR2 FQGNSA. Documented time point: healthy volunteer bleed at 2 weeks. Total RNA came from unfractionated whole blood. TCRdb ran MiXCR on the RACE reads and lists one entry per CDR3 protein. This table holds roughly 100,000 distinct CDR3 sequences, approximately 10% found once. The receptor comes from a female donor in good health. Some clones in this sample may be carry-over from other donors' samples. Material for sequencing was whole blood. V gene TRBV7-2 combines with J gene TRBJ1-6; TRBD1 agrees at 7 bases. For the CDR3, the DNA is TGTGCCAGCAGAGACAGGGTGGGGAATTCACCCCTCCACTTT. Translation: CASRDRVGNSPLHF.